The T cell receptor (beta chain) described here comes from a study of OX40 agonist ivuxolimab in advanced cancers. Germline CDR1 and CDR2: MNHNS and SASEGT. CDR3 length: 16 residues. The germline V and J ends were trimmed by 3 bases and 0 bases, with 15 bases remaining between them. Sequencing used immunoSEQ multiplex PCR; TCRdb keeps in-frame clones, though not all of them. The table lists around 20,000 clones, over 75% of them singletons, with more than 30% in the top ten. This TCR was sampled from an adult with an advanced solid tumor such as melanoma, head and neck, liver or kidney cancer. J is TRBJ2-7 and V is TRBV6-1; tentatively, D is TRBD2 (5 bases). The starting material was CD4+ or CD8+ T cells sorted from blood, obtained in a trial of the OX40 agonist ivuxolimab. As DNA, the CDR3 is TGTGCCAGCAGTGACTTTGGCGGGCCCAGCTCCTACGAGCAGTACTTC. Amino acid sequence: CASSDFGGPSSYEQYF.